These 12 T cell receptor beta chains originate from one sample sequenced in a study of shared clonotypes between healthy human individuals. Terminally differentiated effector memory CD45RA+ cells were excluded by CCR7 positive selection of CD45RO-negative cells. Libraries were prepared by immunoSEQ multiplex PCR; TCRdb keeps only in-frame clonotypes and omits some of them. Found here are around 580,000 clones, roughly 98% of them singletons; the top ten hold roughly 0.29%. Sequencing used naive CD8+ T cells sorted from blood. These receptors all stem from a man aged 25-40 years in good health.

This chain connects TRBV7-7 to TRBJ2-1, with D possibly being TRBD1 (5 bases). The V and J ends lost 2 bases and 2 bases respectively, with 25 bases between them. The CDR3 is 20 amino acids. Germline V gene lookup returns CDR1 SSHAT and CDR2 FNYEAQ (reference sequence). The CDR3 DNA reads as TGTGCCAGCAGCTTAAGGGGTGCCCACGAACTGGGCCTCACCTACAATGAGCAGTTCTTC. Translating it yields CASSLRGAHELGLTYNEQFF.

The chain has TRBV2 and TRBJ1-5, with unresolved D. Looked up from germline, CDR1 is SNHLY and CDR2 is FYNNEI. V was pared by 6 bases and J by 10 bases, with 22 bases between. The CDR3 runs 15 residues. The CDR3 DNA reads TGTGCCAGCAGGTCCGCGGAGGGAGGGATCGAACCCCAGCATTTT. It codes for CASRSAEGGIEPQHF.

V and J are TRBV5-4 and TRBJ2-7, with 7 nucleotides matching TRBD2. V lost 1 base to trimming and J lost 5 bases; unmatched junction nucleotides: 18. The CDR3 consists of 18 residues. Germline values: CDR1 SGHNT, CDR2 YYREEE (reference sequence). The CDR3 DNA is TGTGCCAGCAGCTTGACACCCGGGACTATCGGCCTGGCTCACGAGCAGTACTTC. This codes for CASSLTPGTIGLAHEQYF.

The rearrangement joins TRBV7-2 to TRBJ2-7; D remains unclear. The germline gives CDR1 SGHTA, CDR2 FQGNSA. The CDR3 spans 14 residues. Trimming removed 2 bases at V and 6 bases at J, with 14 bases between. CDR3 in amino acids: CASSLPPLTGEQYF. The CDR3 bases are TGTGCCAGCAGCTTACCCCCTTTGACGGGCGAGCAGTACTTC.

J is TRBJ2-1 and V is TRBV7-6; D remains ambiguous. In germline, CDR1 is SGHVS, CDR2 FNYEAQ. The CDR3 extends over 13 amino acids. The V gene lost 7 bases and the J gene lost 16 bases, with 23 bases spanning the gap. CDR3 in amino acids: CASTPGGSAQNFF. The CDR3 coding sequence is TGTGCCAGCACTCCGGGTGGCTCGGCGCAGAATTTCTTC.

This chain links TRBV27 with TRBJ2-7, with 10 nucleotides matching TRBD2. Germline trimming cut 4 bases from V and 2 bases from J; bases unmatched to any gene: 5. The germline V gene encodes CDR1 MNHEY and CDR2 SMNVEV (reference sequence). The CDR3 loop spans 15 amino acids. The CDR3 reads CASSYSGRATYEQYF. CDR3 in DNA: TGTGCCAGCAGTTACAGCGGGAGGGCCACCTACGAGCAGTACTTC.

This chain links TRBV7-6 with TRBJ2-1; 7 nucleotides agree with TRBD2. The CDR3 runs 19 residues. The germline V gene has CDR1 SGHVS and CDR2 FNYEAQ. The V and J ends lost 4 bases and 3 bases, in that order; junction bases with no gene match: 18. CDR3 amino acids: CASSYLGPDVSGDYNEQFF. The DNA of the CDR3 is TGTGCCAGCAGCTACTTAGGCCCAGACGTGAGCGGGGACTACAATGAGCAGTTCTTC.

This chain uses TRBV9 with TRBJ2-7, with unresolved D. The V and J ends lost 3 bases and 0 bases respectively, with 16 bases between them. In germline, CDR1 is SGDLS, CDR2 YYNGEE. This CDR3 comprises 16 residues. The CDR3 coding sequence is TGTGCCAGCAGCGCCACTCTGGGCCTAAGCTCCTACGAGCAGTACTTC. Amino acids: CASSATLGLSSYEQYF.

The chain couples TRBV14 to TRBJ1-1; D unresolved. The CDR3 has 15 residues. V was trimmed by 4 bases and J by 4 bases, leaving 16 bases between them. Per germline, CDR1 SGHDN and CDR2 FVKESK. The CDR3 DNA reads TGTGCCAGCAGCCCCCGCCACAGTTTCATCACTGAAGCTTTCTTT. Translation: CASSPRHSFITEAFF.

V is TRBV18 and J is TRBJ2-1, with TRBD2 matching 10 bases. The CDR3 runs 16 residues. Germline loops: CDR1 KGHSH, CDR2 LQKENI. Unmatched junction bases numbered 6, after V lost 1 base and J lost 6 bases. CDR3 protein: CASSPQTSGILNEQFF. CDR3 in DNA: TGTGCCAGCTCACCACAAACTAGCGGGATTCTCAATGAGCAGTTCTTC.

CDR3 protein: CASSPGTSGRETQYF. CDR3 nucleotides: TGTGCCAGCAGCCCCGGGACTAGCGGGAGAGAGACCCAGTACTTC. The chain recombines TRBV7-6 with TRBJ2-5; 14 positions match TRBD2. Germline CDR1 SGHVS, CDR2 FNYEAQ. J was trimmed by 4 bases and V by 5 bases; bases with no gene match: 3. The CDR3 length is 15 residues.

The chain carries TRBV5-1 and TRBJ1-4; D is unresolved. Germline V gene data show CDR1 as SGHRS and CDR2 as YFSETQ. V was cut by 0 bases and J by 0 bases, with 6 bases left in between. The CDR3 consists of 15 residues. CDR3 amino acids: CASSLAGSTNEKLFF. DNA of the CDR3: TGCGCCAGCAGCTTGGCGGGGTCAACTAATGAAAAACTGTTTTTT.